The present TCR beta chain was sequenced within a study of OX40 agonist ivuxolimab in advanced cancers. Looking at the study overall: Patients treated during dose escalation were battling hepatocellular carcinoma, melanoma, renal cell or head and neck cancer. Antecedent anti-PD-1, anti-PD-L1 or anti-CTLA-4 therapy was permissible, with over 35% having received some.

Note on this clone: The antigen remains undetermined.

Produced via immunoSEQ multiplex PCR; TCRdb's table is partial and in-frame only. Here the sample spans some 58,000 clones, approximately 86% being singletons. Study-wide points: Also present in some nonresponders was a low level of normalized T-cell clonal expansion.

Blood sampling was done at baseline, cycle 4 day 1, and cycle 7 day 1. Germline V lookup: CDR1 MDHEN, CDR2 SYDVKM. Trimming cost V 3 bases and J 2 bases, with 11 bases left between them. The CDR3 loop spans 16 amino acids. The sample was CD4+ or CD8+ T cells sorted from blood, taken in a trial of the OX40 agonist ivuxolimab. The TCR sequence derives from an adult with an advanced solid tumor such as melanoma, head and neck, liver or kidney cancer. The chain uses TRBV28 and TRBJ2-6; D tentatively reads TRBD1 or TRBD2 (5 bases each). The CDR3 DNA reads TGTGCCAGCAGTTTTAGTTTGGGGGCTGGGGCCAACGTCCTGACTTTC. The encoded protein is CASSFSLGAGANVLTF.